The 18 T cell receptor beta chains reported below all come from one sample, sequenced in a study of blood T cell repertoires in COVID-19. Clones were sequenced by immunoSEQ multiplex PCR, and TCRdb holds only the in-frame ones, with some missing. The sample consists of a few hundred thousand clones, roughly 88% of them appearing once. The specimen was peripheral blood. These receptor sequences come from a woman between 40 and 50 years old who had recovered from COVID-19.

The chain carries TRBV7-8 and TRBJ1-2, with D possibly TRBD1 on 6 matching bases. The germline V gene encodes CDR1 SGHVS and CDR2 FQNEAQ. V was cut by 1 base and J by 8 bases, with 8 bases left in between. The length of the CDR3 is 12 residues. The CDR3 nucleotides are TGTGCCAGCAGCTTAGAAACAGGGGGCTACACCTTC. Translation: CASSLETGGYTF.

The rearrangement joins TRBV29-1 to TRBJ1-1, with D possibly being TRBD1 (5 bases). In germline, CDR1 is SQVTM, CDR2 ANQGSEA. This CDR3 contains 13 residues. The V end was cut by 5 bases, the J end by 0 bases, with 10 bases between. The CDR3 DNA sequence: TGCAGCGTTCGACAGAGGATGAACACTGAAGCTTTCTTT. Amino acids: CSVRQRMNTEAFF.

The chain couples TRBV6-5 to TRBJ1-5, with D possibly matching TRBD1 (5 bases). V was pared by 3 bases and J by 6 bases, with 15 bases between. The CDR3 consists of 15 residues. Germline assignment: CDR1 MNHEY and CDR2 SVGAGI. The DNA of the CDR3 is TGTGCCAGCAGTTATTCAAAGGGGCTGGGTCAGCCCCAGCATTTT. This codes for CASSYSKGLGQPQHF.

The V and J genes are TRBV5-8 and TRBJ2-1, with 7 bases lining up with TRBD2. The trim removed 7 bases at V and 2 bases at J, leaving 12 bases unmatched. This CDR3 spans 16 amino acids. The germline V gene encodes CDR1 SGHTS and CDR2 YDEGEE. CDR3 nucleotide sequence: TGTGCCAGCTACCCGCACCGGGACTACACCTACAATGAGCAGTTCTTC. Its translation: CASYPHRDYTYNEQFF.

The V call is TRBV30, the J call TRBJ2-1; the D gene is possibly TRBD2 (6 bases). In germline, CDR1 is GTSNPN, CDR2 SVGIG (reference sequence). The V end lost 5 bases, the J end lost 9 bases, and 20 bases lay between the germline ends. This CDR3 has 14 residues. CDR3 amino acids: CAWVPGPSELEQFF. The CDR3 nucleotides are TGTGCCTGGGTCCCAGGTCCTAGCGAGCTTGAGCAGTTCTTC.

The chain joins TRBV7-2 to TRBJ2-3; tentatively, D is TRBD2 (7 bases). V shed 5 bases and J shed 2 bases, with 14 bases lying between them. CDR3 size: 15 residues. CDR1 and CDR2 from the germline V gene are SGHTA and FQGNSA. CDR3 residues: CASSPEGGFTDTQYF. As DNA, the CDR3 is TGTGCCAGCAGCCCTGAGGGGGGGTTCACAGATACGCAGTATTTT.

The chain links TRBV28 to TRBJ2-7; D possibly corresponds to TRBD1 (6 bases). From germline, CDR1 is MDHEN and CDR2 SYDVKM. The V end lost 2 bases, the J end lost 0 bases, and 8 bases lay between the germline ends. The CDR3 length is 14 residues. In DNA, the CDR3 is TGTGCCAGCAGTTTAGGACAGAGCTCCTACGAGCAGTACTTC. This gives the protein CASSLGQSSYEQYF.

The chain employs TRBV7-2 and TRBJ1-2; 12 positions match TRBD1. CDR1 is SGHTA, CDR2 FQGNSA, per germline. The CDR3 extends over 14 amino acids. Germline trimming cut 1 base from V and 10 bases from J; bases unmatched to any gene: 4. Here the CDR3 reads CASSLEGQGATYTF. CDR3 nucleotides: TGTGCCAGCAGCTTAGAGGGACAGGGGGCTACCTACACCTTC.

J is TRBJ2-1 and V is TRBV6-2 or TRBV6-3; D perhaps matches TRBD2 (7 bases). This CDR3 contains 15 residues. The germline CDR1 and CDR2 sequences are MNHEY and SVGEGT. Trimming took off 2 bases at V and 6 bases at J, with 14 bases between the two ends. CDR3 nucleotides: TGTGCCAGCAGTTACATTCCACGGGGGGCCAATGAGCAGTTCTTC. Amino acids: CASSYIPRGANEQFF.

This rearrangement joins TRBV9 to TRBJ2-1, with D perhaps matching TRBD2 (5 bases). The V gene lost 0 bases and the J gene lost 5 bases, with 12 bases spanning the gap. From germline, CDR1 is SGDLS and CDR2 YYNGEE. The CDR3 length is 15 residues. CDR3 sequence reads: CASSVGLAVNNEQFF. The DNA for the CDR3 is TGTGCCAGCAGCGTAGGGCTAGCCGTAAACAATGAGCAGTTCTTC.

The rearrangement joins TRBV19 to TRBJ1-6, with D unclear. The CDR3 spans 16 residues. In germline, CDR1 is LNHDA, CDR2 SQIVND (reference sequence). V was shortened by 2 bases and J by 8 bases, with 16 bases between the two germline ends. The chain's CDR3 is CASSIRTSKDYSPLHF. The CDR3 nucleotides read TGTGCCAGTAGTATAAGGACTAGTAAGGACTATTCACCCCTCCACTTT.

The chain combines TRBV5-1 with TRBJ1-1; possibly TRBD1 for D (5 bases). CDR3 length equals 14 residues. Germline V gene lookup returns CDR1 SGHRS and CDR2 YFSETQ. V was clipped by 3 bases and J by 1 base, with 10 bases between them. The CDR3 nucleotides read TGCGCCAGCAGCTCCGACAGTGGGAACACTGAAGCTTTCTTT. The encoded protein is CASSSDSGNTEAFF. Full variable domain (remainder filled in from reference TRBV5-1 and TRBJ1-1): KAGVTQTPRYLIKTRGQQVTLSCSPISGHRSVSWYQQTPGQGLQFLFEYFSETQRNKGNFPGRFSGRQFSNSRSEMNVSTLELGDSALYLCASSSDSGNTEAFFGQGTRLTVV.

This clone was recorded a few times. The V gene is TRBV7-9, the J gene TRBJ2-1; tentative D call: TRBD1 (6 bases). This CDR3 spans 15 amino acids. In germline, CDR1 is SEHNR, CDR2 FQNEAQ (reference sequence). Trimming took 5 bases from V and 0 from J, leaving 11 bases between them. The CDR3 spells CASSETGSSYNEQFF. In nucleotides, the CDR3 is TGTGCCAGCAGCGAGACAGGCAGCTCCTACAATGAGCAGTTCTTC.

This clone has a handful of counts. The V call is TRBV7-9, the J call TRBJ2-4, with 9 bases that match TRBD1. The CDR3 has 19 amino acids. The germline CDR1 and CDR2 sequences are SEHNR and FQNEAQ (reference sequence). The ends lost 1 base at V and 1 base at J; junction bases unmatched: 11. CDR3 sequence reads: CASSLGTGGGLRAKNIQYF. CDR3 sequence (DNA): TGTGCCAGCAGCTTAGGCACAGGGGGCGGCCTGCGCGCCAAAAACATTCAGTACTTC.

The chain carries TRBV7-9 and TRBJ2-3; TRBD2 agrees at 7 bases. The CDR3 sequence is 13 residues long. CDR1 SEHNR and CDR2 FQNEAQ come from the germline V gene (reference sequence). J was trimmed by 6 bases and V by 4 bases; bases with no gene match: 4. CDR3 nucleotides: TGTGCCAGCAGCTCGGGGGGTGGGGATACGCAGTATTTT. It yields the protein CASSSGGGDTQYF.

The chain employs TRBV6-2 or TRBV6-3 and TRBJ2-5; 7 bases are a match to TRBD2. The CDR3 has 11 residues. V dropped 6 bases and J dropped 6; count of bases not matched to a gene: 1. Germline V lookup: CDR1 MNHEY, CDR2 SVGEGT. The CDR3 region is CASSGGKTQYF. In DNA form, the CDR3 reads TGTGCCAGCAGCGGGGGGAAGACCCAGTACTTC.

The CDR3 sequence is CASSLRLAGVTAYEQYF. The CDR3 DNA sequence: TGTGCCAGCAGTTTACGACTAGCGGGGGTAACCGCCTACGAGCAGTACTTC. The chain joins TRBV27 to TRBJ2-7; 12 positions agree with TRBD2. Germline lookup yields CDR1 MNHEY and CDR2 SMNVEV (reference sequence). J gave up 2 bases and V 2 bases, and 7 bases lay outside the gene matches. This CDR3 comprises 17 residues.

The chain employs TRBV5-4 and TRBJ2-1; TRBD2 is a possible D gene (7 bases). The ends were cut back, 0 bases at V and 6 bases at J, with 16 bases in the middle. Per the germline V gene, CDR1 is SGHNT and CDR2 is YYREEE (reference sequence). The CDR3 spans 16 residues. The CDR3 nucleotides are TGTGCCAGCAGCTTGGCCCGGGGGGCCCTCAGCAATGAGCAGTTCTTC. Translating gives CASSLARGALSNEQFF.